What follows describes a single TCR beta chain. The CDR3 has 15 residues. CDR1 and CDR2 (germline): MNHEY, SVGAGI. V dropped 5 bases and J dropped 6; count of bases not matched to a gene: 9. This sample stems from a study of T cell changes during pregnancy in multiple sclerosis. TCRdb keeps only in-frame clones here, not all; method: immunoSEQ multiplex PCR. The data hold tens of thousands of clones, with around 90% observed a single time. Sequenced here: CD4+ T cells from peripheral blood mononuclear cells, sampled in the second trimester of pregnancy. The clonotype was recovered from a female donor with multiple sclerosis, enrolled in a pregnancy study. The chain employs TRBV6-5 and TRBJ1-5; 8 nucleotides align to TRBD1. The CDR3 reads CASSNQGADSQPQHF. CDR3 bases: TGTGCCAGCAGTAACCAGGGGGCGGATAGTCAGCCCCAGCATTTT.